These T cell receptor beta chains were read from a single sample in a study of tumor-infiltrating lymphocytes in primary liver carcinoma. TCRdb independently ran MiXCR on the multiplex PCR reads; one entry per CDR3 protein. This table holds 90,000 to 150,000 distinct CDR3 sequences, around 70% found once. Sequenced input: tumor-adjacent normal liver tissue. The receptors derive from an older woman with primary liver carcinoma and hepatitis B virus infection. Both conserved end residues are part of each CDR3. The order of the fields is J gene, V gene, CDR3 protein.

TRBJ1-6 TRBV11-2 CTSNLEPGSHLHF
TRBJ2-3 TRBV11-1 CASILRERAGESHF
TRBJ2-6 TRBV6-5 CTSSYRGRVDEANVLTF
TRBJ1-5 TRBV18 CASSPDRERNQPQHF
TRBJ1-2 TRBV5-1 CASNWGTRYGYTF
TRBJ2-5 TRBV4-2 CASNQGRTSGTLETQYF
TRBJ2-7 TRBV11-2 CASSFRSVVEQYF
TRBJ2-2 TRBV7-3 CASSLNGGYSGELFF
TRBJ2-5 TRBV6-5 CASSRGRGETRYF
TRBJ1-2 TRBV4-2 CASSQVGGASYDYTF
TRBJ1-2 TRBV19 CASSQTSPRYGYTF
TRBJ2-7 TRBV6-1 CASSDLRQGSYEQYF
TRBJ2-2 TRBV11-2 CASSLDVWAVRELYF
TRBJ2-7 TRBV11-2 CASSRGAYSYEQNF
TRBJ2-3 TRBV7-8 CASSQGKGTQYF
TRBJ1-5 TRBV6-6 CVSSPDRAGFQHQHF
TRBJ2-7 TRBV12-3/TRBV12-4 CASSSDRGAYEQYF
TRBJ2-7 TRBV4-1 CASARMASYEQYF
TRBJ1-3 TRBV4-1 CVSSQVPGDSGNTIYF
TRBJ2-5 TRBV11-1 CASSNGLTGGPVKETQHF
TRBJ2-3 TRBV29-1 CSVAHGTDSTDTHYF
TRBJ1-1 TRBV6-5 CASSYLLNTEAFF
TRBJ1-1 TRBV28 CASSDREAFF
TRBJ2-2 TRBV12-3/TRBV12-4 CASSSGLAVTGEPFF
TRBJ2-1 TRBV29-1 CSAKARDTLNNEQFF
TRBJ2-1 TRBV24-1 CATSDWDSTVQFF
TRBJ1-1 TRBV13 CASSLGGFGIGGTEAFF
TRBJ2-2 TRBV18 CASSQGPEGELFF
TRBJ2-1 TRBV28 CVSRPTTGLAANYNEQFF
TRBJ2-2 TRBV4-2 CASGAFRTDTEELFF
TRBJ2-7 TRBV11-2 CASSLDWRDEQYF
TRBJ1-5 TRBV6-2/TRBV6-3 CTSRRTGSTNQPQHF
TRBJ2-1 TRBV11-1 CANSSKVNEQFF
TRBJ2-3 TRBV4-2 CASSQDRKDTQYF
TRBJ2-7 TRBV4-1 CASSHTWTWYKQYF
TRBJ2-7 TRBV21-1 CASSKERSRGLAGGNLLYEQYF
TRBJ2-7 TRBV28 CASSSRTSGNSYEQYF
TRBJ2-1 TRBV4-1 CASIRDYYNEQFF
TRBJ1-5 TRBV6-6 CASTPGQGDANQLQHF
TRBJ1-5 TRBV28 CASSAQGGFQPQHF
TRBJ2-6 TRBV29-1 CSVEDPWGRGANVLTF
TRBJ2-1 TRBV30 CAWSLGPGDYNEQFF
TRBJ2-7 TRBV11-2 CTSSLERSSSSYQQDF
TRBJ2-3 TRBV11-2 CASSPRLAGSDTHYF
TRBJ1-2 TRBV5-1 CASSLDGQGDYGYTF
TRBJ1-1 TRBV5-1 CAGSLDRATGAFF
TRBJ2-2 TRBV12-3/TRBV12-4 CASSSEMGGELFF
TRBJ2-3 TRBV28 CASSSGPADTQYF
TRBJ2-7 TRBV6-2/TRBV6-3 CDSGDPLSRSYEQYF
TRBJ2-7 TRBV7-3 CASSFGTDYEQYF
TRBJ1-2 TRBV29-1 CGVVDGIGYGYTF